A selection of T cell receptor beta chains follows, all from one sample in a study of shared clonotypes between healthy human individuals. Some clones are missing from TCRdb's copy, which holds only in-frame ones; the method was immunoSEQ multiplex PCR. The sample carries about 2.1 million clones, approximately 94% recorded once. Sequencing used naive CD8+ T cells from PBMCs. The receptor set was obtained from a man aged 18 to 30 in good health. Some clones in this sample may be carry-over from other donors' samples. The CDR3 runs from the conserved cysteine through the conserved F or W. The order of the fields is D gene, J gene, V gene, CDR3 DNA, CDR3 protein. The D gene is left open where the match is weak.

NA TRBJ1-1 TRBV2 TGTGCCAGCAGTGGATACTCTGGCACTGAAGCTTTCTTT CASSGYSGTEAFF
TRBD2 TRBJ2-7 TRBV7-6 TGTGCCAGCAGCCGTACTAGCGGGAGGTCCTACGAGCAGTACTTC CASSRTSGRSYEQYF
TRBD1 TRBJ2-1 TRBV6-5 TGTGCCAGCAGCCCAAACAGGGGAAATGAGCAGTTCTTC CASSPNRGNEQFF
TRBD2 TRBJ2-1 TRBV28 TGTGCCAGCAGTTTAGGGCTAGCGGGATACAATGAGCAGTTCTTC CASSLGLAGYNEQFF
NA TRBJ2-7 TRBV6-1 TGTGCCAGCAGTGAAGGGCGGTTTATCGAGCAGTACTTC CASSEGRFIEQYF
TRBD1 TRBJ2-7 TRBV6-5 TGTGCCAGCAGTTACACCGGACAGGGGGCCTACGAGCAGTACTTC CASSYTGQGAYEQYF
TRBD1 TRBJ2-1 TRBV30 TGTGCCTGCCCCACTTTTGGGACAGCATACAATGAGCAGTTCTTC CACPTFGTAYNEQFF
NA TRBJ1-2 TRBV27 TGTGCCAGCAGTAAGTCGCTCTCGGGCTGGGGCTATGGCTACACCTTC CASSKSLSGWGYGYTF
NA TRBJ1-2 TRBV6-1 TGTGCCAGCAGTGACAGGCGGAGCCTTAACAATGCCATCGATGGAGACACCTTC CASSDRRSLNNAIDGDTF
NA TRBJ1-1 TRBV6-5 TGTGCCAGCAGTGGTCGACAAGTTATGAACACTGAAGCTTTCTTT CASSGRQVMNTEAFF
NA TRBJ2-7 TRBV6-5 TGTGCCAGCAGTTACCTCAGGGATTACTACGAGCAGTACTTC CASSYLRDYYEQYF
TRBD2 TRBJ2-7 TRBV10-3 TGTGCCATCAGTGAGTCGAGTCTAGCGGGAGGGCCCTCCTACGAGCAGTACTTC CAISESSLAGGPSYEQYF
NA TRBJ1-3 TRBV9 TGTGCCAGCAGTGACGCCTTCTCTGGAAACACCATATATTTT CASSDAFSGNTIYF
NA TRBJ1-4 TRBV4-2 TGTGCCAGCAGCCCTTCCGCAGAGTATAATGAAAAACTGTTTTTT CASSPSAEYNEKLFF
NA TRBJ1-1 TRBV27 TGTGCCAGCAGGCGGATAGGGAACCCTGAAGCTTTCTTT CASRRIGNPEAFF
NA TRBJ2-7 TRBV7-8 TGTGCCAGCAGCTTTTTGGGCGAGCAGTACTTC CASSFLGEQYF
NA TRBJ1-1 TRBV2 TGTGCCAGCAGTGAATGGTTGGTGGGGGTGGCTGAAGCTTTCTTT CASSEWLVGVAEAFF
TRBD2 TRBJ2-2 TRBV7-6 TGTGCCAGCAGCTCGGGAGCGGGAGGTTCCGGGGAGCTGTTTTTT CASSSGAGGSGELFF
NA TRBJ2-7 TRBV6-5 TGTGCCAGCAACCCTCTCCCTTCCCGAAGCTACGAGCAGTACTTC CASNPLPSRSYEQYF
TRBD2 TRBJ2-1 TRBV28 TGTGCCAGCATCCTAGCGGGAGAGTTCAATGAGCAGTTCTTC CASILAGEFNEQFF
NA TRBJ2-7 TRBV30 TGTGCCTGGAGTCAAACAGGCTACGAGCAGTACTTC CAWSQTGYEQYF
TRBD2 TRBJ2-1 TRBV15 TGTGCCACCGTAGGGACTAGCGGGGGACTTTCCTACAATGAGCAGTTCTTC CATVGTSGGLSYNEQFF
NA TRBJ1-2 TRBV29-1 TGCAGCGCCCTTGGGGGCGCGGGCGCTATGTACGGCTACACCTTC CSALGGAGAMYGYTF
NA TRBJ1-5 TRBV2 TGTGCCAGCAAAGAAGGGGTCAATCAGCCCCAGCATTTT CASKEGVNQPQHF
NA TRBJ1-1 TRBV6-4 TGTGCCAGCAGTGAACAGTTCATGAACACTGAAGCTTTCTTT CASSEQFMNTEAFF
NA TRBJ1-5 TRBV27 TGTGCCAGCAGCTGGTCCGGCAATCAGCCCCAGCATTTT CASSWSGNQPQHF
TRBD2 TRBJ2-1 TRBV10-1 TGCGCCAGCAGTGAGTCTGAGGGACTAGCGGAGTACAATGAGCAGTTCTTC CASSESEGLAEYNEQFF
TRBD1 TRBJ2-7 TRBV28 TGTGCCAGCAGTTTGGTCCGGGACAGGGCTCACGAGCAGTACTTC CASSLVRDRAHEQYF
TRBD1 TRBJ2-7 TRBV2 TGTGCCAGCAGGGGGACAGGCTACGAGCAGTACTTC CASRGTGYEQYF
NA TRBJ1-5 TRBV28 TGTGCCAGCAGTTTATATGTGGATAGCAATCAGCCCCAGCATTTT CASSLYVDSNQPQHF
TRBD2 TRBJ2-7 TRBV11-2 TGTGCCAGCAGCCTAGCGGGGGAGGGGTCCTACGAGCAGTACTTC CASSLAGEGSYEQYF
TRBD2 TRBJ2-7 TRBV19 TGTGCCAGTAGTACGCCGCGGGAGGGGACCTACGAGCAGTACTTC CASSTPREGTYEQYF
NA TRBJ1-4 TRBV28 TGTGCCAGCAGCCCACGACCCACAACTAATGAAAAACTGTTTTTT CASSPRPTTNEKLFF
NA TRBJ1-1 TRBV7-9 TGTGCCAGCAGCTTAGCTTGGACGGAGGAGACTGAAGCTTTCTTT CASSLAWTEETEAFF
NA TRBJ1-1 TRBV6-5 TGTGCCAGCAGTTATCGAGTCAACACTGAAGCTTTCTTT CASSYRVNTEAFF
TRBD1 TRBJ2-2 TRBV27 TGTGCCAGCAGTCTCCTGGACAGGGCGGGCGGGGAGCTGTTTTTT CASSLLDRAGGELFF
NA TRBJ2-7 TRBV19 TGTGCCAGTAGTCGCCAGCCTTTCTACGAGCAGTACTTC CASSRQPFYEQYF
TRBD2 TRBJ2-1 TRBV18 TGTGCCAGCTCACCAACCGATAGCGGGGACTCCTACAATGAGCAGTTCTTC CASSPTDSGDSYNEQFF
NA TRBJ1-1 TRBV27 TGTGCCAGCAGTTTGCGGTCGAACACTGAAGCTTTCTTT CASSLRSNTEAFF
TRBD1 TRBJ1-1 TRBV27 TGTGCCAGCAGTGGCCGACAGGGGATGAACACTGAAGCTTTCTTT CASSGRQGMNTEAFF
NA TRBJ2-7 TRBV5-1 TGCGCCAGCAGTCATACTTCAGGGGGGACAACTTTATACGAGCAGTACTTC CASSHTSGGTTLYEQYF
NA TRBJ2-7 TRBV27 TGTGCCAGCAGTTTATCCCAGCCCTGGACACCGGGTGGGGAGCAGTACTTC CASSLSQPWTPGGEQYF
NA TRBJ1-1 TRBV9 TGTGCCAGCAGCCCGGGGACAAATCGGAACACTGAAGCTTTCTTT CASSPGTNRNTEAFF